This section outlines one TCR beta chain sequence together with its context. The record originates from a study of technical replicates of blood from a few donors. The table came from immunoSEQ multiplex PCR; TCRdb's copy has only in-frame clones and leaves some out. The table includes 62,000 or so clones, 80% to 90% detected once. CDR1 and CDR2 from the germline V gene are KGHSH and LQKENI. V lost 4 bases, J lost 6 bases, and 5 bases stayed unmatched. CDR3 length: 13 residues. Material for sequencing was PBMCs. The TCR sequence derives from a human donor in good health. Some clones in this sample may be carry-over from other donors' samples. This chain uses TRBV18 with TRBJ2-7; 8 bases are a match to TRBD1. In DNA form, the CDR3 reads TGTGCCAGCTCACTCGACAGGGGAGGCGAGCAGTACTTC. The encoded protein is CASSLDRGGEQYF. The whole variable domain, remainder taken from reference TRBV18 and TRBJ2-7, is NAGVMQNPRHLVRRRGQEARLRCSPMKGHSHVYWYRQLPEEGLKFMVYLQKENIIDESGMPKERFSAEFPKEGPSILRIQQVVRGDSAAYFCASSLDRGGEQYFGPGTRLTVT.